What follows are 23 T cell receptor beta chains derived from one specimen sequenced in a study of blood T cell repertoires in COVID-19. Using immunoSEQ multiplex PCR, the repertoire was profiled, and TCRdb retains in-frame clones only, with some absent. The table records around 72,000 clones, roughly 79% of them present only once. Sample: peripheral blood. These receptors originate from a woman aged 65 to 85 with acute or convalescent COVID-19.

The chain combines TRBV29-1 with TRBJ1-1; the D gene is possibly TRBD1 (5 bases). The CDR3 contains 14 residues. The V and J ends lost 4 bases and 1 base respectively, with 13 bases between them. The germline gives CDR1 SQVTM, CDR2 ANQGSEA. In DNA, the CDR3 is TGCAGCGTTGCTAAGGGGTTAGGGAACACTGAAGCTTTCTTT. This sequence encodes CSVAKGLGNTEAFF.

J is TRBJ2-7 and V is TRBV5-6; D possibly corresponds to TRBD2 (6 bases). This CDR3 is built from 17 residues. CDR1 is SGHDT, CDR2 YYEEEE, per germline. V shed 6 bases and J shed 4 bases, with 26 bases lying between them. CDR3 DNA: TGTGCCAGCATCCCCCGGGGCGGGACCCCTTCTCGATACGAGCAGTACTTC. Residues: CASIPRGGTPSRYEQYF.

The chain carries TRBV29-1 and TRBJ2-2, with a possible D match to TRBD2 (6 bases). Trimming stripped 4 bases from V and 4 bases from J, with 16 bases between. Germline CDR1 reads SQVTM; CDR2 reads ANQGSEA. This CDR3 has 15 amino acids. The CDR3 DNA reads as TGCAGCGTTGCGGGAGCAAGGGGTGGCACCGGGGAGCTGTTTTTT. Translating gives CSVAGARGGTGELFF.

The chain couples TRBV7-9 to TRBJ1-5, with TRBD1 as a possible D gene (5 bases). V dropped 1 base and J dropped 1 base, with 14 bases sitting between them. The CDR3 spans 17 residues. Germline CDR1 SEHNR, CDR2 FQNEAQ (reference sequence). In DNA form, the CDR3 reads TGTGCCAGCAGCTTAGGGGACTCAGGGTTGAGCAATCAGCCCCAGCATTTT. Protein: CASSLGDSGLSNQPQHF.

Points on this clone: At one of its ends the junction is not consistent with the germline gene, which may arise from a read error. The chain joins TRBV4-2 to TRBJ2-1, with D possibly matching TRBD2 (5 bases). The V gene's germline CDR1 is LGHNA and CDR2 YNFKEQ. The CDR3 is 15 amino acids. The CDR3 nucleotides are TGTGCCAGCAGCCAAGAGGACTTCTCCCACAATGAGCAGTTCTTC. This gives the protein CASSQEDFSHNEQFF.

CDR3 region: CASSLQRAVLTF. CDR3 DNA: TGTGCCAGCAGCCTTCAAAGAGCCGTCCTGACTTTC. V and J are TRBV7-8 and TRBJ2-6; unclear D gene. The CDR3 totals 12 residues. Trimming cost V 5 bases and J 12 bases, with 11 bases left between them. The germline CDR1 and CDR2 sequences are SGHVS and FQNEAQ.

The chain joins TRBV28 to TRBJ2-1, with 7 bases matching TRBD2. The J segment lost 7 bases and the V segment lost 3 bases, leaving 9 bases of the junction unmatched. This CDR3 has 15 amino acids. Germline loops: CDR1 MDHEN, CDR2 SYDVKM. CDR3 nucleotides: TGTGCCAGCAGTTTTGCCGGGGAGGGTAGGAATGAGCAGTTCTTC. Its protein is CASSFAGEGRNEQFF.

This chain links TRBV5-8 with TRBJ2-1, with TRBD2 matching 12 bases. Germline values: CDR1 SGHTS, CDR2 YDEGEE. J was trimmed by 1 base and V by 0 bases; bases with no gene match: 8. The length of the CDR3 is 19 residues. CDR3 bases: TGTGCCAGCAGCTTGGATTTGAAACTAGCGGGAGGTTCCTACAATGAGCAGTTCTTC. Translation gives CASSLDLKLAGGSYNEQFF. Full variable domain (missing parts from reference TRBV5-8 and TRBJ2-1): EAGVTQSPTHLIKTRGQQATLRCSPISGHTSVYWYQQALGLGLQFLLWYDEGEERNRGNFPPRFSGRQFPNYSSELNVNALELEDSALYLCASSLDLKLAGGSYNEQFFGPGTRLTVL.

The rearrangement uses TRBV28 and TRBJ2-3; D perhaps matches TRBD1 (6 bases). Trimming shortened V by 2 bases and J by 3 bases, and 12 bases separated the two germline ends. Looked up from germline, CDR1 is MDHEN and CDR2 is SYDVKM. This CDR3 has 15 residues. CDR3 sequence reads: CASSLGGGQTDTQYF. CDR3 nucleotide sequence: TGTGCCAGCAGTTTAGGGGGCGGGCAGACAGATACGCAGTATTTT.

J is TRBJ2-3 and V is TRBV11-1; 8 nucleotides agree with TRBD2. The germline gives CDR1 SGHAT, CDR2 FQDESV (reference sequence). The CDR3 sequence is 15 residues long. J gave up 5 bases and V 3 bases, and 7 bases lay outside the gene matches. CDR3 in amino acids: CASSLAGTRKDTQYF. The CDR3 DNA reads TGTGCCAGCAGCTTGGCCGGGACTAGAAAAGATACGCAGTATTTT. The complete variable domain, with remaining parts taken from reference TRBV11-1 and TRBJ2-3, reads EAEVAQSPRYKITEKSQAVAFWCDPISGHATLYWYRQILGQGPELLVQFQDESVVDDSQLPKDRFSAERLKGVDSTLKIQPAELGDSAMYLCASSLAGTRKDTQYFGPGTRLTVL.

The CDR3 here is CASSRRGGGAEEKLFF. In DNA, the CDR3 is TGTGCCAGCAGTCGACGGGGCGGGGGGGCAGAAGAAAAACTGTTTTTT. The rearrangement uses TRBV3-1 (or the pseudogene TRBV3-2) and TRBJ1-4, with a possible D match to TRBD1 (6 bases). Trimming cost V 6 bases and J 8 bases, with 22 bases left between them. This CDR3 has 16 amino acids. Germline loops: CDR1 LGHDT, CDR2 YNNKEL (reference sequence).

The J gene is TRBJ1-1, the V gene TRBV28, with 7 nucleotides matching TRBD1. Unmatched junction bases numbered 10, after V lost 9 bases and J lost 3 bases. The germline gives CDR1 MDHEN, CDR2 SYDVKM. This CDR3 has 14 residues. The CDR3 here is CASTLIRGYTEAFF. In DNA, the CDR3 is TGTGCCAGTACCCTGATCAGGGGGTACACTGAAGCTTTCTTT.

The rearrangement uses TRBV28 and TRBJ2-7; 8 nucleotides match TRBD1. Germline CDR1 and CDR2: MDHEN and SYDVKM. Germline trimming cut 6 bases from V and 1 base from J; bases unmatched to any gene: 11. The CDR3 is 16 amino acids. The CDR3 here is CASSLTGAPKSYEQYF. CDR3 sequence (DNA): TGTGCCAGCAGCTTGACAGGGGCGCCTAAATCCTACGAGCAGTACTTC.

The V call is TRBV21-1, the J call TRBJ2-2; TRBD2, the table's D call, was not compared with the DNA. TRBV21-1 is a documented pseudogene. The CDR3 covers 19 residues. In nucleotides, the CDR3 is TGTGCCAGCAGCAAAGCGATGGTGCGGGAGGAGGGAAACACCGGGGAGCTGTTTTTT. Encoded protein: CASSKAMVREEGNTGELFF.

This clone was found once. The chain joins TRBV24-1 to TRBJ2-5, with D possibly being TRBD2 (6 bases). CDR3 length equals 14 residues. Per the germline V gene, CDR1 is KGHDR and CDR2 is SFDVKD. The ends were cut back, 7 bases at V and 6 bases at J, with 17 bases in the middle. CDR3 residues: CATSERDSLKTQYF. Here the CDR3 DNA reads TGTGCCACCAGCGAACGGGACTCCCTGAAGACCCAGTACTTC.

The chain employs TRBV4-1 and TRBJ1-4, with TRBD1 matching over 9 bases. Germline CDR1 MGHRA, CDR2 YSYEKL. The CDR3 loop spans 15 amino acids. V gave up 0 bases and J gave up 8 bases; unmatched junction bases: 4. The CDR3 loop is CASSQDPGQGEKLFF. The DNA of the CDR3 is TGCGCCAGCAGCCAAGATCCGGGACAGGGAGAAAAACTGTTTTTT.

The table lists this clone with a few counts. The rearrangement uses TRBV12-5 and TRBJ1-1; the D is unclear. Trimming pared 1 base from V and 5 bases from J, leaving 5 bases between. There are 12 residues in the CDR3. Germline loops: CDR1 LGHNT, CDR2 FRNRAP. The CDR3 protein is CASGLAQTEAFF. The DNA of the CDR3 is TGTGCTAGTGGTTTGGCCCAGACTGAAGCTTTCTTT.

This clone was counted a single time. The chain joins TRBV2 to TRBJ1-3; D gene uncertain. Trimming shortened V by 6 bases and J by 4 bases, and 10 bases separated the two germline ends. CDR3 length: 13 residues. Germline V lookup: CDR1 SNHLY, CDR2 FYNNEI. The CDR3 DNA reads as TGTGCCAGCAGGAAAGAGGAAGGAAACACCATATATTTT. This gives the protein CASRKEEGNTIYF.

This clone was counted a few times. The genes are TRBV5-1 and TRBJ2-3; the match to TRBD2 covers 7 bases. Germline V gene lookup returns CDR1 SGHRS and CDR2 YFSETQ. The V gene end was trimmed by 3 bases and the J gene end by 4 bases; junction bases not matched to a gene: 2. The CDR3 totals 13 residues. The CDR3 protein is CASSWDYPDTQYF. The CDR3 region has the DNA TGCGCCAGCAGCTGGGACTATCCAGATACGCAGTATTTT. Together with reference TRBV5-1 and TRBJ2-3, the CDR3 gives the full variable domain: KAGVTQTPRYLIKTRGQQVTLSCSPISGHRSVSWYQQTPGQGLQFLFEYFSETQRNKGNFPGRFSGRQFSNSRSEMNVSTLELGDSALYLCASSWDYPDTQYFGPGTRLTVL.

In this sample, this clone turned up once. This rearrangement joins TRBV12-3 or TRBV12-4 to TRBJ2-7, with D perhaps TRBD1 (6 bases). Trimming shortened V by 3 bases and J by 5 bases, and 11 bases separated the two germline ends. The CDR3 is made up of 13 amino acids. CDR3 sequence reads: CASSFAPGDEQYF. CDR3 DNA sequence: TGTGCCAGCAGTTTCGCCCCAGGGGACGAGCAGTACTTC.

This clone was seen many times. The genes are TRBV11-1 and TRBJ2-3; D might be TRBD1 (6 bases). The V gene lost 7 bases and the J gene lost 6 bases, with 14 bases spanning the gap. Germline CDR1 and CDR2: SGHAT and FQDESV (reference sequence). The CDR3 has 13 amino acids. The CDR3 protein is CASTTRTEDTQYF. The CDR3, as DNA: TGTGCCAGCACCACCCGGACAGAGGATACGCAGTATTTT.

V usage is TRBV2 and J usage is TRBJ2-7; TRBD2 aligns across 7 bases. V dropped 7 bases and J dropped 3; count of bases not matched to a gene: 9. The CDR3 runs to 14 residues. CDR1 is SNHLY and CDR2 is FYNNEI in the germline V gene. The CDR3 sequence is CASTGTNENYEQYF. In nucleotides, the CDR3 is TGTGCCAGCACCGGGACTAATGAGAACTACGAGCAGTACTTC. Combining the CDR3 with reference TRBV2 and TRBJ2-7 gives the whole variable domain EPEVTQTPSHQVTQMGQEVILRCVPISNHLYFYWYRQILGQKVEFLVSFYNNEISEKSEIFDDQFSVERPDGSNFTLKIRSTKLEDSAMYFCASTGTNENYEQYFGPGTRLTVT.

V is TRBV18 and J is TRBJ1-1; 7 nucleotides align to TRBD1. The V gene's germline CDR1 is KGHSH and CDR2 LQKENI. The CDR3 consists of 15 residues. V lost 4 bases, J lost 0 bases, and 5 bases stayed unmatched. This CDR3 is CASSHKGALNTEAFF. CDR3 bases: TGTGCCAGCTCACATAAGGGGGCCTTGAACACTGAAGCTTTCTTT. The whole variable domain, filled in from reference TRBV18 and TRBJ1-1, reads NAGVMQNPRHLVRRRGQEARLRCSPMKGHSHVYWYRQLPEEGLKFMVYLQKENIIDESGMPKERFSAEFPKEGPSILRIQQVVRGDSAAYFCASSHKGALNTEAFFGQGTRLTVV.